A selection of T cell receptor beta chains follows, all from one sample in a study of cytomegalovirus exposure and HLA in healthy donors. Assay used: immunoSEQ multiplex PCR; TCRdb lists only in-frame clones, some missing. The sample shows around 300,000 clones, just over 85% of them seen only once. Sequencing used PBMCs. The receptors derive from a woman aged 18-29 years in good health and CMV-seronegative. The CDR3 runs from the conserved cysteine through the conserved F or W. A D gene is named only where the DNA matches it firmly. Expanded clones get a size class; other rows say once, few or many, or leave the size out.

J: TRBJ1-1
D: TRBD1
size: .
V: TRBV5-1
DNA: TGCGCCAGCAGCGGAGGACAGGGGAGCACTGAAGCTTTCTTT
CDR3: CASSGGQGSTEAFF

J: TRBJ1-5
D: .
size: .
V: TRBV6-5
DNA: TGTGCCAGCAGTTATTCGGGGGTCTATCAGCCCCAGCATTTT
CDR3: CASSYSGVYQPQHF

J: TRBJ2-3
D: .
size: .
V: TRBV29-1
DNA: TGCAGCTTTAAGAAGGCAGGGAGCACAGATACGCAGTATTTT
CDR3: CSFKKAGSTDTQYF

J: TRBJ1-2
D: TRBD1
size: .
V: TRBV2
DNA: TGTGCCAGCAGTGCGGGACAGGGAGATTATGGCTACACCTTC
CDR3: CASSAGQGDYGYTF

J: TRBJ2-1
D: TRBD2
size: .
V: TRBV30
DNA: TGTGCCTGGAGTGCCGGGACTAGCGGGAGTAATGAGCAGTTCTTC
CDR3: CAWSAGTSGSNEQFF

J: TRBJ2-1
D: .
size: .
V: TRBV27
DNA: TGTGCCAGCAGTTATTACTTGCAACTCTCCTACAATGAGCAGTTCTTC
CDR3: CASSYYLQLSYNEQFF

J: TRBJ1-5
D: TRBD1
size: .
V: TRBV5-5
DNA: TGTGCCAGCAGCTTTGATCCAGGGACAGACTATCAGCCCCAGCATTTT
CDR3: CASSFDPGTDYQPQHF

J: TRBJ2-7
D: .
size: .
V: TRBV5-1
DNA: TGCGCCAGCAGCTTGGGTAGCGGATCCTACGAGCAGTACTTC
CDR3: CASSLGSGSYEQYF

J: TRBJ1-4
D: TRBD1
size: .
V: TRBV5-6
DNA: TGTGCCAGCAGCTCTGGACAGGGGGCAAATAATGAAAAACTGTTTTTT
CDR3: CASSSGQGANNEKLFF

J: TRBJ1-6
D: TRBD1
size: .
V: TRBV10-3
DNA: TGTGCCATTGGGACAGGGTTTAATTCACCCCTCCACTTT
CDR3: CAIGTGFNSPLHF

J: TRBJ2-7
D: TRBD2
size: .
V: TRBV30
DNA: TGTGCTCATCGGGCTAGCGGTTCCTACGAGCAGTACTTC
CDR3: CAHRASGSYEQYF

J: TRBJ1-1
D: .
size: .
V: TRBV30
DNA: TGTGCCTGGAGTTTCCGGGGTGCTTTCTTT
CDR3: CAWSFRGAFF

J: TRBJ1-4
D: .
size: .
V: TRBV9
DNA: TGTGCCAGCAGCGTAGCATCCGAGGGCCGGGAAAAACTGTTTTTT
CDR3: CASSVASEGREKLFF

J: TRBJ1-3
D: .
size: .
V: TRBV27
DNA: TGTGCCAGCAGTCTGGGGGGGGGCACTGGAAACACCATATATTTT
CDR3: CASSLGGGTGNTIYF

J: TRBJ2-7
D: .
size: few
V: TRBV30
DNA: TGTGCCTGGAACGGGCGGGGTCGCACCTACGAGCAGTACTTC
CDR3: CAWNGRGRTYEQYF

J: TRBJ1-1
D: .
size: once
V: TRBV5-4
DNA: TGTGCCAGCAGCCAAGGGACATTTTTGAACACTGAAGCTTTCTTT
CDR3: CASSQGTFLNTEAFF

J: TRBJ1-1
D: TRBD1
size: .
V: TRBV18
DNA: TGTGCCAGCTCACCACTAACAGGGGTGGACACTGAAGCTTTCTTT
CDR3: CASSPLTGVDTEAFF

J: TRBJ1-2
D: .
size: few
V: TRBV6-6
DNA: TGTGCCAGCAGTTCCCAGGGGACCTTC
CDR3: CASSSQGTF

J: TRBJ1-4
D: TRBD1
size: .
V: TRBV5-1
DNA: TGCGCCAGCAGCCGAGGACAGGGAACTAATGAAAAACTGTTTTTT
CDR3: CASSRGQGTNEKLFF

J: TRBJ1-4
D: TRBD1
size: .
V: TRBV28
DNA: TGTGCCAGCAGTCCCTGGACAGGGAAGGGTGAAAAACTGTTTTTT
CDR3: CASSPWTGKGEKLFF

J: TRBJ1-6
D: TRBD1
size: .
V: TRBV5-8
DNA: TGTGCCAGCAGCTTTGGGGCAGGGGGCGGCAATTCACCCCTCCACTTT
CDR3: CASSFGAGGGNSPLHF

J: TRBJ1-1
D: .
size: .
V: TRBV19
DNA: TGTGCCAGTAGCCCCGGGAACACTGAAGCTTTCTTT
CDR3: CASSPGNTEAFF

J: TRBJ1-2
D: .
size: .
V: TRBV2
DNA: TGTGCCAGCAGTGTGTTATTAGCTAACTATGGCTACACCTTC
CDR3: CASSVLLANYGYTF

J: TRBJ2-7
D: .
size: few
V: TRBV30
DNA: TGTGCCTGGAGTGAAGTCACCAAGAGCGAGCAGTACTTC
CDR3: CAWSEVTKSEQYF

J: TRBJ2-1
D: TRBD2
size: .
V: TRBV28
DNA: TGTGCCAGCCTAAGGACTAGCGGGGTTGAGCAGTTCTTC
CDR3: CASLRTSGVEQFF

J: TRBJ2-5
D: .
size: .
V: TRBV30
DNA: TGTGCCTGGACAGTCCGCCCCCGAGAGACCCAGTACTTC
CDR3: CAWTVRPRETQYF

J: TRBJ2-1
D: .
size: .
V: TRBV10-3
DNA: TGTGCCATCTCTCCCTGGGGCGAGTCAAGCGATGAGCAGTTCTTC
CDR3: CAISPWGESSDEQFF

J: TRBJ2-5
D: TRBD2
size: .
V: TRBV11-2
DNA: TGTGCCAGCAGCAGGGGAACTAGCGAAGAGACCCAGTACTTC
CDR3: CASSRGTSEETQYF

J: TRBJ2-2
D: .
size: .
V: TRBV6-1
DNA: TGTGCCAGCAGTGAAGGGCTAGAAGCCGGGGAGCTGTTTTTT
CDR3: CASSEGLEAGELFF

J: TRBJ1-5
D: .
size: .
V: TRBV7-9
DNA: TGTGCCAGCAGCCCCCAGGGTAATCAGCCCCAGCATTTT
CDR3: CASSPQGNQPQHF

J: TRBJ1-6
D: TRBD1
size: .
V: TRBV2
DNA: TGTGCCAGCCGTGGGACAGGGGGCGGGAATTCACCCCTCCACTTT
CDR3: CASRGTGGGNSPLHF

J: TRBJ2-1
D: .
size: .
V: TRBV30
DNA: TGTGCCTGGGACTTCACGAGGGCCTCCTACAATGAGCAGTTCTTC
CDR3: CAWDFTRASYNEQFF

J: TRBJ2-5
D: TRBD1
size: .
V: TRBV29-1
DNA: TGCAGCGTTTTTAGGACAGGGGGACTAGATGGGACCCAGTACTTC
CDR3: CSVFRTGGLDGTQYF

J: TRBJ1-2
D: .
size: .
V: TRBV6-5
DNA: TGTGCCAGCAGTTCCTTCTCGGCCCCAGGCACCTTC
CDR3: CASSSFSAPGTF

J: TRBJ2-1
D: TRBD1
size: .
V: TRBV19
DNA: TGTGCCAGTAGTATTGTGGGACAGGGGGCGCCGAGCTCCTACAATGAGCAGTTCTTC
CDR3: CASSIVGQGAPSSYNEQFF

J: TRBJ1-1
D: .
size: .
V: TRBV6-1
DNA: TGTGCCAGCATCCCGGGGGTGTACACTGAAGCTTTCTTT
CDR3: CASIPGVYTEAFF

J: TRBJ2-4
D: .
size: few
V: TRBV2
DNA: TGTGCCAGCGGCAATGGGCGCATTCAGTACTTC
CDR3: CASGNGRIQYF

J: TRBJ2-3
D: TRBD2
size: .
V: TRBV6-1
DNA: TGTGCCAGCAGTGTCAAGCGGGAGAGGTCAGATACGCAGTATTTT
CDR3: CASSVKRERSDTQYF

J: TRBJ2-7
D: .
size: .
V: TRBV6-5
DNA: TGTGCCAGCAGCCCCAGGGTAAAATACGAGCAGTACTTC
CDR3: CASSPRVKYEQYF

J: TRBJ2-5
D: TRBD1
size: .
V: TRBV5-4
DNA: TGTGCCAGCAGTCACATACAGGGGGCAGGGGAGACCCAGTACTTC
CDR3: CASSHIQGAGETQYF

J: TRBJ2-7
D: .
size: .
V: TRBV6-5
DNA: TGTGCCAGCAGTAACAGGGTCCCCCCCACTGGCGAGCAGTACTTC
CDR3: CASSNRVPPTGEQYF

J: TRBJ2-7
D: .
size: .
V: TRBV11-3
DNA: TGTGCCAGCAGCTTAGGCGTCACAGGGACAATTCGCCACGAGCAGTACTTC
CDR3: CASSLGVTGTIRHEQYF

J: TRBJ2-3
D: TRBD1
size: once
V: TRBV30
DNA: TGTGCCTGGAGTGTACAGGGGGACAGGGCCCCCAGCACAGATACGCAGTATTTT
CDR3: CAWSVQGDRAPSTDTQYF

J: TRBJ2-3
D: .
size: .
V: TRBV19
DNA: TGTGCCAGTAGTCCCCGATTTTCGCGGCATAAGTATACGCAGTATTTT
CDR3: CASSPRFSRHKYTQYF

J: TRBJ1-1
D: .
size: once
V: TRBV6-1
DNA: TGTGCCAGCACGAGGAAGGAGAACACTGAAGCTTTCTTT
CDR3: CASTRKENTEAFF

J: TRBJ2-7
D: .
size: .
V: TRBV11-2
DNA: TGTGCCAGCAGCGTCTCTGGGACTGCTTACGAGCAGTACTTC
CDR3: CASSVSGTAYEQYF

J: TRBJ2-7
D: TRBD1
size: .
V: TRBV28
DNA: TGTGCCAGCACCGATGGACAGGATTATACCTACGAGCAGTACTTC
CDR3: CASTDGQDYTYEQYF

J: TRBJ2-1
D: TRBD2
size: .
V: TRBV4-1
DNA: TGCGCCAGCCTCCCTGGGACTAGCGGGAGGCCATACAATGAGCAGTTCTTC
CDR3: CASLPGTSGRPYNEQFF

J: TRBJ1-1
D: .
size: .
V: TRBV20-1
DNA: TGCAGTGCTAGACCAGGGGTGAACGCTTTCTTT
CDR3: CSARPGVNAFF

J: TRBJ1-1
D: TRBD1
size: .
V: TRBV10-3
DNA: TGTGCCATTAGCAGGGGGCTCGACACTGAAGCTTTCTTT
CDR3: CAISRGLDTEAFF

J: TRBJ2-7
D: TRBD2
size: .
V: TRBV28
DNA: TGTGCCAGCAGCCTCAGAAGGACTAGCGGGAGTCTCCACGAGCAGTACTTC
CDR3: CASSLRRTSGSLHEQYF